These T cell receptor beta chains were read from a single sample in a study of T-cell memory formation after mild COVID-19. Each CDR3 protein gets one entry after TCRdb re-called the 5' RACE reads with MiXCR. The sample yields about 610,000 distinct CDR3 sequences, 17% seen once. Material: PBMCs or a T cell subset sorted from them (not recorded which). These receptors were collected from an adult woman who had mild COVID-19 (a few samples of this study predate the infection). Cell type and time point are not known. The CDR3 runs from the conserved cysteine through the conserved F or W. Each record gives: J gene, D gene, clone size, V gene, CDR3 DNA, CDR3 protein. A D gene is named only where the DNA matches it firmly. A clone size is listed for some rows: how often the clone was seen (once, few, many), or a class if it is expanded.

j_call: TRBJ2-7
d_call: -
clone_size: many
v_call: TRBV7-2
cdr3_nt: TGTGCCAGCAGCTTAGTGCGGGGAGCGGGTGAGCAGTACTTC
cdr3_aa: CASSLVRGAGEQYF

j_call: TRBJ1-6
d_call: -
clone_size: -
v_call: TRBV6-4
cdr3_nt: TGTGCCAGCAGTGAGGGGGCATCGTATAATTCACCCCTCCACTTT
cdr3_aa: CASSEGASYNSPLHF

j_call: TRBJ1-2
d_call: -
clone_size: -
v_call: TRBV9
cdr3_nt: TGTGCCAGCAGCGAAGGGGGGGCCAAGGGCTACACCTTC
cdr3_aa: CASSEGGAKGYTF

j_call: TRBJ2-7
d_call: -
clone_size: -
v_call: TRBV3-1
cdr3_nt: TGTGCCAGCAGCCAAGGGCAGAACGAGCAGTACTTC
cdr3_aa: CASSQGQNEQYF

j_call: TRBJ2-3
d_call: -
clone_size: -
v_call: TRBV5-8
cdr3_nt: TGTGCCAGCAGCTTGGGGCAAGCCGGCACAGATACGCAGTATTTT
cdr3_aa: CASSLGQAGTDTQYF

j_call: TRBJ1-2
d_call: -
clone_size: -
v_call: TRBV30
cdr3_nt: TGTGCCTGGAGTGTACTGGGGCTTGGCTACACCTTC
cdr3_aa: CAWSVLGLGYTF

j_call: TRBJ2-1
d_call: TRBD1
clone_size: -
v_call: TRBV12-3/TRBV12-4
cdr3_nt: TGTGCCAGCAGTACCGACAGGGTCAATGAGCAGTTCTTC
cdr3_aa: CASSTDRVNEQFF

j_call: TRBJ2-1
d_call: -
clone_size: many
v_call: TRBV6-5
cdr3_nt: TGTGCCAGCAGTTACAGGGGGAGCTTATACAATGAGCAGTTCTTC
cdr3_aa: CASSYRGSLYNEQFF

j_call: TRBJ2-7
d_call: TRBD1
clone_size: -
v_call: TRBV7-6
cdr3_nt: TGTGCCAGCAGCTTCTATGAACAGGGGAACGAGCAGTACTTC
cdr3_aa: CASSFYEQGNEQYF

j_call: TRBJ2-7
d_call: TRBD2
clone_size: -
v_call: TRBV11-2
cdr3_nt: TGTGCCAGCAGGGGAACTAGCGGGAGGGTCTACGAGCAGTACTTC
cdr3_aa: CASRGTSGRVYEQYF

j_call: TRBJ2-3
d_call: -
clone_size: few
v_call: TRBV10-3
cdr3_nt: TGTGCCATCAGCCCTCGAGCGGACAGCACAGATACGCAGTATTTT
cdr3_aa: CAISPRADSTDTQYF

j_call: TRBJ1-6
d_call: -
clone_size: few
v_call: TRBV18
cdr3_nt: TGTGCCAGCTCACCAGGGGCCAGGAATTCACCCCTCCACTTT
cdr3_aa: CASSPGARNSPLHF